This T cell receptor beta chain appears in the sequencing data of a study of CD8 T cells in ankylosing spondylitis. Points from the study as a whole: Peripheral blood held disease-linked clones only at relatively low frequency, and these were CD8+. A TCR beta motif of 7 to 9 highly homologous variants seemed to mark ankylosing spondylitis blood. From matched ankylosing spondylitis synovial fluid, disease-linked clones were reportedly recovered at significantly enriched levels.

TCRdb fed the 5' RACE reads into MiXCR, producing one record per CDR3 protein. The table has about 96,000 distinct CDR3 sequences, 7.5% to 9% seen once. The germline gives CDR1 SGHVS, CDR2 FNYEAQ. V lost 1 base to trimming and J lost 5 bases, with 23 bases between them. The CDR3 contains 18 residues. This clonotype has a handful of counts. Its antigen is as yet unknown. Specimen: blood, either unsorted or a sorted T cell fraction (not recorded which). This clonotype was obtained from a male donor with ankylosing spondylitis or in good health (not recorded which). The gene calls are TRBV7-6 and TRBJ1-1; D might be TRBD1 (5 bases). The CDR3 reads CASSLDLVDSEVRTEAFF. CDR3 in DNA: TGTGCCAGCAGCTTAGATCTTGTTGACAGCGAAGTTAGGACTGAAGCTTTCTTT.